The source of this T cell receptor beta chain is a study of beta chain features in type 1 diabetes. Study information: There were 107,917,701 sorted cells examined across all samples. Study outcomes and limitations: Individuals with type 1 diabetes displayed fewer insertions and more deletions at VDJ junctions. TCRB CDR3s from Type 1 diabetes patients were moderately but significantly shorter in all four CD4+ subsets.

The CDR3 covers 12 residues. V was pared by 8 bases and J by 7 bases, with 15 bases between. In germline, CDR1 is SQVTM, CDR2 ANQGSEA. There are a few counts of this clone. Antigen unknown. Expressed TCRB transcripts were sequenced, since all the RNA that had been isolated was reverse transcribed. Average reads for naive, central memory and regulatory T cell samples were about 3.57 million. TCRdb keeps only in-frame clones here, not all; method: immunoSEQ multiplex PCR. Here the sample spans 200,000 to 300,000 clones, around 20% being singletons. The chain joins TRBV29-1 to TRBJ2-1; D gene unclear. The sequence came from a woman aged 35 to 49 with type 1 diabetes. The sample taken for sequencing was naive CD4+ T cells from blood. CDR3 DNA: TGCAGCTCACAGCCCTCGGCGAATGAGCAGTTCTTC. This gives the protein CSSQPSANEQFF.